The rows below give T cell receptor beta chains drawn from one sample of a study of blood T cell repertoires in COVID-19. Some clones are missing from TCRdb's copy, which holds only in-frame ones; the method was immunoSEQ multiplex PCR. The data show 200,000 to 250,000 clones, with roughly nine tenths seen just once and around 2.7% held by the top ten. The sample consisted of PBMCs or T cells enriched from blood (not recorded which). These receptors all come from a woman in her twenties or thirties who had recovered from COVID-19. Both conserved end residues are part of each CDR3. D genes are given only for firm matches. Clone size, where shown, is once, few, many, or a class for clones that have expanded.

d_call: -; v_call: TRBV9; j_call: TRBJ1-3; clone_size: -; cdr3_aa: CASSVSGAGNTIYF; cdr3_nt: TGTGCCAGCAGCGTCAGCGGGGCTGGAAACACCATATATTTT
d_call: -; v_call: TRBV7-6; j_call: TRBJ2-3; clone_size: -; cdr3_aa: CASSPTTRDTQYF; cdr3_nt: TGTGCCAGCAGCCCCACGACTAGAGATACGCAGTATTTT
d_call: -; v_call: TRBV19; j_call: TRBJ2-1; clone_size: -; cdr3_aa: CASSGHNEQFF; cdr3_nt: TGTGCCAGTTCGGGTCACAATGAGCAGTTCTTC
d_call: TRBD1; v_call: TRBV5-1; j_call: TRBJ2-7; clone_size: -; cdr3_aa: CASSPDREAYEQYF; cdr3_nt: TGCGCCAGCAGCCCGGACAGGGAGGCGTACGAGCAGTACTTC
d_call: -; v_call: TRBV27; j_call: TRBJ1-2; clone_size: -; cdr3_aa: CASSLSSGGIYGYTF; cdr3_nt: TGTGCCAGCAGTTTAAGTTCGGGGGGGATCTATGGCTACACCTTC
d_call: -; v_call: TRBV10-3; j_call: TRBJ1-2; clone_size: -; cdr3_aa: CAISEERQGYGYTF; cdr3_nt: TGTGCCATCAGTGAAGAAAGGCAGGGCTATGGCTACACCTTC
d_call: -; v_call: TRBV5-1; j_call: TRBJ1-1; clone_size: -; cdr3_aa: CASSSGGQLSNTEAFF; cdr3_nt: TGCGCCAGCAGCTCCGGGGGGCAGCTTTCTAACACTGAAGCTTTCTTT
d_call: -; v_call: TRBV5-8; j_call: TRBJ1-1; clone_size: -; cdr3_aa: CASSFRTGMAFF; cdr3_nt: TGTGCCAGCAGCTTTCGAACAGGGATGGCTTTCTTT
d_call: -; v_call: TRBV11-3; j_call: TRBJ1-4; clone_size: -; cdr3_aa: CASSSSRGREKLFF; cdr3_nt: TGTGCCAGCAGCTCTAGCCGGGGTCGGGAAAAACTGTTTTTT
d_call: -; v_call: TRBV2; j_call: TRBJ2-1; clone_size: -; cdr3_aa: CASKGRGEDEQFF; cdr3_nt: TGTGCCAGCAAAGGTAGGGGCGAGGATGAGCAGTTCTTC
d_call: TRBD1; v_call: TRBV27; j_call: TRBJ1-6; clone_size: -; cdr3_aa: CASSSLLTGGPRYYNSPLHF; cdr3_nt: TGTGCCAGCAGTTCCCTCCTGACAGGGGGCCCAAGATATTATAATTCACCCCTCCACTTT
d_call: TRBD1; v_call: TRBV6-5; j_call: TRBJ2-2; clone_size: -; cdr3_aa: CASSYSRGGSGELFF; cdr3_nt: TGTGCCAGCAGTTACTCGAGAGGGGGCTCCGGGGAGCTGTTTTTT
d_call: -; v_call: TRBV5-1; j_call: TRBJ2-2; clone_size: -; cdr3_aa: CASRNLANTGELFF; cdr3_nt: TGCGCCAGCAGAAATCTAGCGAACACCGGGGAGCTGTTTTTT
d_call: -; v_call: TRBV7-8; j_call: TRBJ1-5; clone_size: -; cdr3_aa: CASSLARIVYNQPQHF; cdr3_nt: TGTGCCAGCAGCTTAGCGCGAATCGTTTACAATCAGCCCCAGCATTTT
d_call: TRBD1; v_call: TRBV27; j_call: TRBJ1-5; clone_size: -; cdr3_aa: CASSLGQGGQPQHF; cdr3_nt: TGTGCCAGCAGTTTGGGACAGGGCGGTCAGCCCCAGCATTTT
d_call: TRBD2; v_call: TRBV4-3; j_call: TRBJ2-3; clone_size: -; cdr3_aa: CASSQGSSGGVYSDTQYF; cdr3_nt: TGCGCCAGCAGCCAAGGTTCTAGCGGGGGGGTGTATTCAGATACGCAGTATTTT
d_call: -; v_call: TRBV19; j_call: TRBJ1-5; clone_size: -; cdr3_aa: CASSIENRARPQHF; cdr3_nt: TGTGCCAGTAGTATAGAGAACAGGGCCCGTCCCCAGCATTTT
d_call: -; v_call: TRBV29-1; j_call: TRBJ1-1; clone_size: -; cdr3_aa: CSTRTGITEAFF; cdr3_nt: TGCAGCACCCGGACGGGGATCACTGAAGCTTTCTTT
d_call: TRBD1; v_call: TRBV5-1; j_call: TRBJ1-2; clone_size: -; cdr3_aa: CASSETGTWGYTF; cdr3_nt: TGCGCCAGCAGCGAGACAGGGACTTGGGGCTACACCTTC
d_call: TRBD1; v_call: TRBV19; j_call: TRBJ2-1; clone_size: -; cdr3_aa: CASSIKGQSYNEQFF; cdr3_nt: TGTGCCAGTAGTATTAAGGGACAGTCCTACAATGAGCAGTTCTTC
d_call: -; v_call: TRBV12-3/TRBV12-4; j_call: TRBJ2-3; clone_size: -; cdr3_aa: CASSFRDTQYF; cdr3_nt: TGTGCCAGCAGTTTTAGAGATACGCAGTATTTT
d_call: -; v_call: TRBV5-6; j_call: TRBJ1-2; clone_size: -; cdr3_aa: CASSLYAAGGDGYTF; cdr3_nt: TGTGCCAGCAGCTTGTATGCTGCAGGCGGGGATGGCTACACCTTC
d_call: -; v_call: TRBV7-2; j_call: TRBJ2-3; clone_size: -; cdr3_aa: CASSLVVSGETDTQYF; cdr3_nt: TGTGCCAGCAGCTTAGTGGTATCGGGGGAAACAGATACGCAGTATTTT
d_call: TRBD2; v_call: TRBV11-2; j_call: TRBJ2-7; clone_size: -; cdr3_aa: CASSLAGGASGGVYEQYF; cdr3_nt: TGTGCCAGCAGCTTAGCAGGGGGGGCTAGCGGGGGTGTCTACGAGCAGTACTTC
d_call: TRBD2; v_call: TRBV4-1; j_call: TRBJ2-1; clone_size: -; cdr3_aa: CASSQALAGVNNEQFF; cdr3_nt: TGCGCCAGCAGCCAAGCACTAGCGGGGGTGAACAATGAGCAGTTCTTC
d_call: TRBD1; v_call: TRBV4-1; j_call: TRBJ2-7; clone_size: -; cdr3_aa: CASSQEQGNYEQYF; cdr3_nt: TGCGCCAGCAGCCAAGAACAGGGGAACTACGAGCAGTACTTC
d_call: -; v_call: TRBV7-9; j_call: TRBJ2-3; clone_size: -; cdr3_aa: CASSPLNRTPSTDTQYF; cdr3_nt: TGTGCCAGCAGCCCCTTAAACAGGACCCCTAGCACAGATACGCAGTATTTT
d_call: TRBD1; v_call: TRBV2; j_call: TRBJ1-1; clone_size: few; cdr3_aa: CASSKGQVDTEAFF; cdr3_nt: TGTGCCAGCAGTAAAGGACAGGTGGACACTGAAGCTTTCTTT
d_call: -; v_call: TRBV14; j_call: TRBJ1-6; clone_size: -; cdr3_aa: CASSQGQGVPLHF; cdr3_nt: TGTGCCAGCAGCCAAGGTCAAGGGGTACCCCTCCACTTT
d_call: TRBD1; v_call: TRBV15; j_call: TRBJ2-5; clone_size: -; cdr3_aa: CATSRHPRDRMGQETQYF; cdr3_nt: TGTGCCACCAGCAGACATCCGCGGGACAGGATGGGTCAAGAGACCCAGTACTTC
d_call: -; v_call: TRBV7-6; j_call: TRBJ2-1; clone_size: -; cdr3_aa: CASSLGRSGWSYNEQFF; cdr3_nt: TGTGCCAGCAGCTTAGGTCGATCAGGGTGGTCCTACAATGAGCAGTTCTTC
d_call: -; v_call: TRBV5-8; j_call: TRBJ1-2; clone_size: -; cdr3_aa: CASSLSGGYGYTF; cdr3_nt: TGTGCCAGCAGCTTGTCGGGAGGGTATGGCTACACCTTC
d_call: TRBD1; v_call: TRBV7-2; j_call: TRBJ2-1; clone_size: -; cdr3_aa: CASSSRDRPVYNEQFF; cdr3_nt: TGTGCCAGCAGCTCCAGGGACAGGCCTGTCTACAATGAGCAGTTCTTC
d_call: -; v_call: TRBV4-3; j_call: TRBJ2-6; clone_size: few; cdr3_aa: CASSQDGSGANVLTF; cdr3_nt: TGCGCCAGCAGCCAAGACGGTTCTGGGGCCAACGTCCTGACTTTC
d_call: -; v_call: TRBV11-1; j_call: TRBJ2-2; clone_size: -; cdr3_aa: CASSVNPQANTGELFF; cdr3_nt: TGTGCCAGCAGCGTAAACCCCCAGGCGAACACCGGGGAGCTGTTTTTT
d_call: -; v_call: TRBV27; j_call: TRBJ2-5; clone_size: -; cdr3_aa: CASSFMYQETQYF; cdr3_nt: TGTGCCAGCAGTTTCATGTACCAAGAGACCCAGTACTTC
d_call: -; v_call: TRBV14; j_call: TRBJ1-1; clone_size: -; cdr3_aa: CASSQVRTQAFF; cdr3_nt: TGTGCCAGCAGCCAAGTAAGGACTCAAGCTTTCTTT
d_call: TRBD2; v_call: TRBV6-4; j_call: TRBJ2-3; clone_size: -; cdr3_aa: CASRAGTSPTDTQYF; cdr3_nt: TGTGCCAGCAGAGCCGGGACTAGCCCCACAGATACGCAGTATTTT
d_call: -; v_call: TRBV4-3; j_call: TRBJ1-1; clone_size: -; cdr3_aa: CASSQEAEQGYTEAFF; cdr3_nt: TGCGCCAGCAGCCAAGAGGCCGAACAGGGCTACACTGAAGCTTTCTTT
d_call: -; v_call: TRBV18; j_call: TRBJ1-1; clone_size: -; cdr3_aa: CASSPDRGGTEAFF; cdr3_nt: TGTGCCAGCTCCCCAGATAGGGGGGGCACTGAAGCTTTCTTT
d_call: -; v_call: TRBV2; j_call: TRBJ1-4; clone_size: once; cdr3_aa: CASSLQGLGGKLFF; cdr3_nt: TGTGCCAGCAGTCTTCAGGGCCTGGGAGGGAAACTGTTTTTT
d_call: -; v_call: TRBV3-1/TRBV3-2; j_call: TRBJ1-3; clone_size: -; cdr3_aa: CASSLVGGNTIYF; cdr3_nt: TGTGCCAGCAGCCTAGTTGGTGGAAACACCATATATTTT